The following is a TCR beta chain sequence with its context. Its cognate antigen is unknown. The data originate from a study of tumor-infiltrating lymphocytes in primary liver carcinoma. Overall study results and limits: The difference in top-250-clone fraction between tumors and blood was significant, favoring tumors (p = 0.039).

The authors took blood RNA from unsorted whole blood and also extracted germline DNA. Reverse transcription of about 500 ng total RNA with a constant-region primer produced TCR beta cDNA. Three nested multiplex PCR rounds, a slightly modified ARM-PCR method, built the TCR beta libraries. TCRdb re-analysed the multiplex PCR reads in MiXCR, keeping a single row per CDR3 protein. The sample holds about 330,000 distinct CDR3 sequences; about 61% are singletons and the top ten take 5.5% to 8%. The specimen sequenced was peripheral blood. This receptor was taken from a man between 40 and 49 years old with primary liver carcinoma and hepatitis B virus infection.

Written as DNA, the CDR3 is TGTGCCACCCAAGGCCGCGCGGGGGCCGTGGAGCTGTTTTTT. Protein: CATQGRAGAVELFF. The V and J genes are TRBV11-2 and TRBJ2-2; perhaps TRBD2 as D (7 bases). With 10 bases removed from V and 10 bases from J, the gap between germline ends came to 22 bases. In germline, CDR1 is SGHAT, CDR2 FQNNGV. The CDR3 is 14 amino acids.